Presented here are 24 T cell receptor beta chains from one specimen sequenced in a study of T cells in Graves' hyperthyroidism and ophthalmopathy. Amplification of TCR beta CDR3 regions used RNA as the template. Researchers ran a first-round RT-PCR on the TCR CDR3 using the HTBI primer set. Via MiXCR, TCRdb re-called the multiplex PCR reads, giving one row per CDR3 protein. The sample includes nearly 600,000 distinct CDR3 sequences, approximately 15% seen only once; the top ten take around 7%. Sequenced input: blood. These receptors came from a young woman with Graves' ophthalmopathy.

This clonotype has just one count. The rearrangement joins TRBV5-5 to TRBJ2-5; TRBD2 aligns across 10 bases. With V trimmed by 7 bases and J by 4 bases, 13 bases remained unmatched. Per the germline V gene, CDR1 is SGHKS and CDR2 is YYEKEE (reference sequence). This CDR3 has 16 residues. This CDR3 is CASGLPSGRAGETQYF. The CDR3 DNA reads TGTGCCAGCGGACTCCCCAGCGGGAGGGCCGGAGAGACCCAGTACTTC. The variable domain in full, completed from reference TRBV5-5 and TRBJ2-5, reads DAGVTQSPTHLIKTRGQQVTLRCSPISGHKSVSWYQQVLGQGPQFIFQYYEKEERGRGNFPDRFSARQFPNYSSELNVNALLLGDSALYLCASGLPSGRAGETQYFGPGTRLLVL.

This clonotype showed up just a few times. The chain is built from TRBV19 and TRBJ2-1; D is perhaps TRBD1 (5 bases). The V end was cut by 3 bases, the J end by 4 bases, with 10 bases between. The CDR3 loop spans 14 amino acids. Germline-derived CDR1 and CDR2 are LNHDA and SQIVND (reference sequence). The CDR3 region is CASSIEAGYNEQFF. The CDR3 DNA reads as TGTGCCAGTAGTATCGAGGCAGGGTACAATGAGCAGTTCTTC.

This clonotype appeared many times. The chain recombines TRBV28 with TRBJ2-7; possibly TRBD2 for D (6 bases). V lost 2 bases, J lost 2 bases, and 10 bases lay in between. The CDR3 consists of 14 residues. CDR1 is MDHEN and CDR2 is SYDVKM in the germline V gene. In DNA form, the CDR3 reads TGTGCCAGCAGTTTAGGAGGGGTCCCCTACGAGCAGTACTTC. It yields the protein CASSLGGVPYEQYF.

This clonotype has at least ten counts. The gene calls are TRBV19 and TRBJ2-7, with 11 positions matching TRBD2. CDR1 is LNHDA and CDR2 is SQIVND in the germline V gene (reference sequence). CDR3 size: 16 residues. V lost 0 bases, J lost 2 bases, and 3 bases stayed unmatched. CDR3 in amino acids: CASSIDTSGSPYEQYF. CDR3 DNA sequence: TGTGCCAGTAGTATAGATACTAGCGGGAGCCCCTACGAGCAGTACTTC.

Details on this clonotype: A clone one base away is much larger, so this may be a read error. The V gene is TRBV7-3, the J gene TRBJ2-1; TRBD2 might be the D (6 bases). V was clipped by 5 bases and J by 6 bases, with 11 bases between them. There are 13 residues in the CDR3. Germline lookup yields CDR1 SGHTA and CDR2 FQGTGA. The CDR3 is CASSPGTGNEQFF. In DNA, the CDR3 is TGTGCCAGCAGCCCAGGGACTGGCAATGAGCAGTTCTTC. The complete variable domain, with remaining parts taken from reference TRBV7-3 and TRBJ2-1, reads GAGVSQTPSNKVTEKGKYVELRCDPISGHTALYWYRQSLGQGPEFLIYFQGTGAADDSGLPNDRFFAVRPEGSVSTLKIQRTERGDSAVYLCASSPGTGNEQFFGPGTRLTVL.

The V and J genes are TRBV15 and TRBJ2-5, with TRBD2 matching 7 bases. This CDR3 has 16 residues. V trimming: 0 bases; J trimming: 4 bases; junction bases outside the gene matches: 8. Germline V gene data show CDR1 as LNHNV and CDR2 as YYDKDF (reference sequence). The CDR3 sequence: CATSRDRGGGIETQYF. The DNA for the CDR3 is TGTGCCACCAGCAGAGATAGGGGCGGGGGAATAGAGACCCAGTACTTC. Based on the CDR3 plus reference TRBV15 and TRBJ2-5, the full variable domain is DAMVIQNPRYQVTQFGKPVTLSCSQTLNHNVMYWYQQKSSQAPKLLFHYYDKDFNNEADTPDNFQSRRPNTSFCFLDIRSPGLGDTAMYLCATSRDRGGGIETQYFGPGTRLLVL.

This clonotype was counted ten times or more. The chain uses TRBV20-1 and TRBJ2-7; 10 positions match TRBD2. Trimming took 2 bases from V and 0 from J; bases not matched to a gene: 4. In germline, CDR1 is DFQATT, CDR2 SNEGSKA (reference sequence). This CDR3 has 15 residues. CDR3 loop: CSARSTSGPSYEQYF. CDR3 in DNA: TGCAGTGCTAGATCGACTAGCGGGCCCTCCTACGAGCAGTACTTC.

This clonotype was seen more than once but under ten times. The chain couples TRBV15 to TRBJ2-1; 12 bases fit TRBD2. Trimming cost V 4 bases and J 3 bases; bases outside gene matches: 10. From germline, CDR1 is LNHNV and CDR2 YYDKDF (reference sequence). This CDR3 is built from 18 residues. CDR3 region: CATSTGLAGLLGYNEQFF. The CDR3 region has the DNA TGTGCCACCAGCACTGGACTAGCGGGGCTCCTCGGCTACAATGAGCAGTTCTTC.

Many counts were recorded for this clonotype. This rearrangement joins TRBV6-2 or TRBV6-3 to TRBJ2-1, with a weak D call TRBD2 (7 bases). The germline V gene encodes CDR1 MNHEY and CDR2 SVGEGT. CDR3 size: 16 residues. With 6 bases removed from V and 8 bases from J, the gap between germline ends came to 23 bases. The CDR3 DNA reads as TGTGCCAGCAGGGGGGGGACAACGGGATCGCGATATGAGCAGTTCTTC. Encoded protein: CASRGGTTGSRYEQFF.

Many counts were recorded for this clonotype. The chain combines TRBV27 with TRBJ2-5; 12 bases align to TRBD2. Germline CDR1 is MNHEY and CDR2 is SMNVEV (reference sequence). V lost 5 bases and J lost 4; bases outside the gene matches: 2. The CDR3 covers 14 residues. CDR3 residues: CASSRTSGTETQYF. CDR3 coding DNA: TGTGCCAGCAGTCGGACTAGCGGGACAGAGACCCAGTACTTC.

This clonotype was seen ten or more times. This chain joins TRBV20-1 and TRBJ1-3, with 7 bases aligning to TRBD1. Unmatched junction bases numbered 10, after V lost 6 bases and J lost 2 bases. CDR1 DFQATT and CDR2 SNEGSKA come from the germline V gene (reference sequence). The CDR3 is 15 amino acids. CDR3 DNA sequence: TGCAGTGCCACAGACAGGGTCGAGGCTGGAAACACCATATATTTT. It codes for CSATDRVEAGNTIYF.

This clonotype has a handful of counts. The CDR3 spells CASSLGIGVAQPQHF. The CDR3 DNA follows: TGTGCCAGCAGCTTAGGGATCGGAGTAGCTCAGCCCCAGCATTTT. The chain carries TRBV7-8 and TRBJ1-5; no firm D call. Germline CDR1 is SGHVS and CDR2 is FQNEAQ. V was pared by 1 base and J by 6 bases, with 13 bases between. The CDR3 spans 15 residues.

This sequence joins TRBV7-6 and TRBJ2-2, with D unclear. CDR3 length: 14 amino acids. Germline lookup yields CDR1 SGHVS and CDR2 FNYEAQ. The V end lost 3 bases, the J end lost 5 bases, and 10 bases lay between the germline ends. This CDR3 reads CASSLNQYTGELFF. The CDR3 DNA reads TGTGCCAGCAGCTTGAATCAGTATACCGGGGAGCTGTTTTTT.

This clonotype appeared a few times. The V gene is TRBV6-2 or TRBV6-3, the J gene TRBJ2-3; D tentatively fits TRBD1 or TRBD2 (5 bases each). Per germline, CDR1 MNHEY and CDR2 SVGEGT. CDR3 length equals 15 residues. Deletions cut 7 bases from V and 4 bases from J, with 18 bases between. The CDR3 sequence: CASTPVGDTADTQYF. The CDR3 DNA follows: TGTGCCAGCACCCCTGTGGGGGATACAGCAGATACGCAGTATTTT.

This clonotype has more than one count but fewer than ten. The gene calls are TRBV19 and TRBJ2-2; D is unclear. Trimming left V 6 bases short and J 5 bases short, with 7 bases between. The CDR3 spans 12 residues. Germline V CDR1 and CDR2: LNHDA, SQIVND (reference sequence). The DNA for the CDR3 is TGTGCCAGTAGGTTCCCGACCGGGGAGCTGTTTTTT. It codes for CASRFPTGELFF.

Many counts were recorded for this clonotype. V usage is TRBV28 and J usage is TRBJ2-2; TRBD2 might be the D (6 bases). The CDR3 totals 14 residues. Germline V lookup: CDR1 MDHEN, CDR2 SYDVKM. V was clipped by 3 bases and J by 4 bases, with 9 bases between them. In DNA form, the CDR3 reads TGTGCCAGCAGTTTGGGACTCCCCACCGGGGAGCTGTTTTTT. Amino acid sequence: CASSLGLPTGELFF.

In this sample, this clonotype turned up many times. The rearrangement joins TRBV6-1 to TRBJ2-7; TRBD2 agrees at 8 bases. The CDR3 runs to 14 residues. The germline V gene encodes CDR1 MNHNS and CDR2 SASEGT. Trimming removed 6 bases from V and 3 bases from J; junction bases left unmatched: 7. CDR3 nucleotides: TGTGCCAGCAGCTACCTAGCGGGCCTCTACGAGCAGTACTTC. Amino acid sequence: CASSYLAGLYEQYF.

The V gene is TRBV7-9, the J gene TRBJ1-1, with 7 bases that match TRBD1. The CDR3 has 13 amino acids. From germline, CDR1 is SEHNR and CDR2 FQNEAQ (reference sequence). V shed 5 bases, J shed 7 bases, and the junction held 7 bases outside the gene matches. The DNA for the CDR3 is TGTGCCAGCAGCCCAGGGGGGAGGGTTGAAGCTTTCTTT. Amino acids: CASSPGGRVEAFF.

In its sample, this clonotype was seen many times. CDR3 nucleotides: TGTGCCAGCAGCTTAGGGCGACTAGCAGTTAGCACAGATACGCAGTATTTT. Translation gives CASSLGRLAVSTDTQYF. The V gene is TRBV7-8, the J gene TRBJ2-3, with TRBD2 matching over 7 bases. The junction had 7 bases not matched to a gene; V was cut back by 1 base and J by 0 bases. From germline, CDR1 is SGHVS and CDR2 FQNEAQ. CDR3 length: 17 amino acids.

This clonotype is a singleton in its sample. This sequence joins TRBV7-2 and TRBJ2-7, with unresolved D. V was pared by 5 bases and J by 3 bases, with 11 bases between. In germline, CDR1 is SGHTA, CDR2 FQGNSA. This CDR3 comprises 13 residues. CDR3 sequence: CASSGKGRYEQYF. DNA for the CDR3: TGTGCCAGCAGCGGGAAAGGGCGCTACGAGCAGTACTTC.

The CDR3 nucleotides read TGTGCCAGCTCACCACAGCAAGGCGACAGGGGGCGGGGGCAGTTCTTC. Translating it yields CASSPQQGDRGRGQFF. The J gene is TRBJ2-1, the V gene TRBV18; 10 bases line up with TRBD1. This CDR3 is built from 16 residues. Germline V gene data show CDR1 as KGHSH and CDR2 as LQKENI. Trimming cost V 1 base and J 12 bases; bases outside gene matches: 12.

This chain links TRBV29-1 with TRBJ2-7, with D possibly being TRBD1 or TRBD2 (6 bases each). V lost 0 bases to trimming and J lost 6 bases, with 12 bases between them. Germline loops: CDR1 SQVTM, CDR2 ANQGSEA. The CDR3 spans 13 residues. CDR3 sequence (DNA): TGCAGCGTTGAAGATGACAGGAGGGGCGAGCAGTACTTC. It codes for CSVEDDRRGEQYF.

This clonotype occurred many times. The V gene is TRBV10-3, the J gene TRBJ2-7; no clear D. CDR1 and CDR2 (germline): ENHRY, SYGVKD. This CDR3 is built from 12 residues. Between the trimmed V and J ends, which lost 6 bases and 1 base, there was a span of 7 bases. The CDR3 loop reads CAIRDRSYEQYF. The CDR3 region has the DNA TGTGCCATCAGGGACCGATCCTACGAGCAGTACTTC.

V usage is TRBV7-9 and J usage is TRBJ1-1, with 8 nucleotides matching TRBD1. Germline trimming cut 5 bases from V and 8 bases from J; bases unmatched to any gene: 4. The CDR3 is 12 amino acids. Per the germline V gene, CDR1 is SEHNR and CDR2 is FQNEAQ (reference sequence). The CDR3 sequence is CASSHRQGEAFF. The CDR3 region has the DNA TGTGCCAGCAGCCACCGACAGGGGGAAGCTTTCTTT.